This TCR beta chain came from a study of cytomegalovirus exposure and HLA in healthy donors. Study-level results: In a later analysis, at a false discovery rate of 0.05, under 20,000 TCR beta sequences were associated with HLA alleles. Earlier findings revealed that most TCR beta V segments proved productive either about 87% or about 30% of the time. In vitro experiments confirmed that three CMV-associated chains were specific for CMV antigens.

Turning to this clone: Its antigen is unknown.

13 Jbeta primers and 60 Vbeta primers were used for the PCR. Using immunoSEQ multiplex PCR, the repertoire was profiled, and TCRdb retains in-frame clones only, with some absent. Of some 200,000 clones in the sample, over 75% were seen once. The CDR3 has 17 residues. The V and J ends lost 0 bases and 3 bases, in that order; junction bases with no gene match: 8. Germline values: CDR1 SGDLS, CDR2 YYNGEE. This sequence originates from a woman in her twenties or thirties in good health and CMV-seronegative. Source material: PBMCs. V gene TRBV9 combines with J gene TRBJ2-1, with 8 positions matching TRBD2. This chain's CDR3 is CASSVGLRTSYYNEQFF. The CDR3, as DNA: TGTGCCAGCAGCGTAGGTTTGAGGACTAGCTACTACAATGAGCAGTTCTTC.